These 23 T cell receptor beta chains originate from one sample sequenced in a study of early T cells in non-severe SARS-CoV-2 infection (dated by TCRdb to the early 2020s). Library generation was performed with 5' RACE. Sequencing was carried out with a NextSeq 500. TCRdb passed the public sequencing reads through fastp at Q25 and MiXCR, retaining productive beta sequences. Rows are combined by CDR3 protein, so each entry shows the most common genes and DNA. This sample holds tens of thousands of distinct CDR3 sequences; roughly 6.8% were observed only once. Over 3.5% of the sample is taken by the ten largest. Sequenced material: whole blood. The receptors originated from an adult who was a healthcare worker with PCR-confirmed SARS-CoV-2 infection or an uninfected control (not recorded which).

This clonotype was seen more than once but under ten times. The rearrangement uses TRBV6-1 and TRBJ1-5; D gene ambiguous. The CDR3 length is 13 residues. The V end lost 1 base, the J end lost 5 bases, and 6 bases lay between the germline ends. CDR1 is MNHNS, CDR2 SASEGT, per germline. The CDR3 reads CASSEGVYQPQHF. The CDR3 DNA reads as TGTGCCAGCAGTGAAGGGGTGTATCAGCCCCAGCATTTT.

This clonotype has at least ten counts. This chain joins TRBV7-2 and TRBJ2-1; D not certain. The ends were cut back, 2 bases at V and 9 bases at J, with 11 bases in the middle. Germline CDR1 SGHTA, CDR2 FQGNSA. The length of the CDR3 is 13 residues. CDR3 in amino acids: CASSLSRRVEQFF. The CDR3 bases are TGTGCCAGCAGCTTAAGCCGACGGGTTGAGCAGTTCTTC. Together with reference TRBV7-2 and TRBJ2-1, the CDR3 gives the full variable domain: GAGVSQSPSNKVTEKGKDVELRCDPISGHTALYWYRQSLGQGLEFLIYFQGNSAPDKSGLPSDRFSAERTGGSVSTLTIQRTQQEDSAVYLCASSLSRRVEQFFGPGTRLTVL.

The rearrangement joins TRBV18 to TRBJ2-3, with 7 bases fitting TRBD2. The CDR3 consists of 14 residues. Germline assignment: CDR1 KGHSH and CDR2 LQKENI. J was trimmed by 1 base and V by 3 bases; bases with no gene match: 1. CDR3 nucleotide sequence: TGTGCCAGCTCACCCAGCGGGGGCACAGATACGCAGTATTTT. As protein: CASSPSGGTDTQYF. Looking up the rest from reference TRBV18 and TRBJ2-3 gives the full variable domain: NAGVMQNPRHLVRRRGQEARLRCSPMKGHSHVYWYRQLPEEGLKFMVYLQKENIIDESGMPKERFSAEFPKEGPSILRIQQVVRGDSAAYFCASSPSGGTDTQYFGPGTRLTVL.

This clonotype was counted many times. V and J are TRBV28 and TRBJ2-7, with 9 bases lining up with TRBD1. V dropped 6 bases and J dropped 5; count of bases not matched to a gene: 14. The CDR3 covers 16 residues. Per germline, CDR1 MDHEN and CDR2 SYDVKM. This chain's CDR3 is CASSPLGQGSLHEQYF. The CDR3 nucleotides are TGTGCCAGCAGCCCGTTGGGACAGGGCTCCTTGCACGAGCAGTACTTC.

This clonotype was detected many times. V and J are TRBV29-1 and TRBJ2-5; D might be TRBD1 (5 bases). V was cut by 8 bases and J by 2 bases, with 15 bases left in between. Germline CDR1 is SQVTM and CDR2 is ANQGSEA. The CDR3 loop spans 13 amino acids. CDR3 DNA sequence: TGCAGCCGCCCTCGACAGACACAAGAGACCCAGTACTTC. Translation gives CSRPRQTQETQYF.

This clonotype has a count of ten or more. The rearrangement joins TRBV7-2 to TRBJ2-3; 10 bases map to TRBD2. This CDR3 has 16 amino acids. Germline values: CDR1 SGHTA, CDR2 FQGNSA. Germline trimming cut 4 bases from V and 9 bases from J; bases unmatched to any gene: 13. CDR3 nucleotide sequence: TGTGCCAGCAGCTCCACTAGCGGGGCCCCTAAAGGAACGCAGTATTTT. This codes for CASSSTSGAPKGTQYF.

In this sample, this clonotype turned up many times. The chain carries TRBV7-9 and TRBJ2-3; D uncertain. Trimming took off 10 bases at V and 6 bases at J, with 14 bases between the two ends. The V gene's germline CDR1 is SEHNR and CDR2 FQNEAQ (reference sequence). The CDR3 is made up of 12 amino acids. DNA for the CDR3: TGTGCCATCGCGCGGACGGGTGATACGCAGTATTTT. Amino acid sequence: CAIARTGDTQYF.

This clonotype was seen a few times. The chain uses TRBV7-2 and TRBJ1-2; 9 nucleotides align to TRBD1. Per germline, CDR1 SGHTA and CDR2 FQGNSA. The CDR3 loop spans 17 amino acids. The V and J ends lost 6 bases and 4 bases, in that order; junction bases with no gene match: 15. The CDR3 is CASRDRDRDPLTYGYTF. CDR3 nucleotides: TGTGCCAGCAGGGACCGGGACAGGGACCCGCTTACCTATGGCTACACCTTC.

This clonotype was counted many times. This chain uses TRBV7-3 with TRBJ2-7; 10 bases match TRBD1. V lost 5 bases, J lost 4 bases, and 2 bases stayed unmatched. This CDR3 spans 13 amino acids. Looked up from germline, CDR1 is SGHTA and CDR2 is FQGTGA. This chain's CDR3 is CASSMGQGYEQYF. The DNA of the CDR3 is TGTGCCAGCAGCATGGGACAGGGGTACGAGCAGTACTTC.

This clonotype was counted ten times or more. The J gene is TRBJ1-2, the V gene TRBV6-1; D is possibly TRBD1 (5 bases). V was shortened by 2 bases and J by 3 bases, with 13 bases between the two germline ends. This CDR3 spans 15 amino acids. In germline, CDR1 is MNHNS, CDR2 SASEGT. CDR3: CASSEIDRFYYGYTF. The DNA for the CDR3 is TGTGCCAGCAGTGAAATCGACAGATTCTACTATGGCTACACCTTC.

This clonotype was seen ten or more times. The chain employs TRBV12-3 or TRBV12-4 and TRBJ2-3; D unclear. V was clipped by 2 bases and J by 6 bases, with 9 bases between them. This CDR3 is built from 13 residues. This chain's CDR3 is CASSLSQADTQYF. The CDR3 nucleotides are TGTGCCAGCAGTTTAAGCCAGGCGGATACGCAGTATTTT.

In its sample, this clonotype was seen many times. The chain combines TRBV20-1 with TRBJ2-5, with D perhaps TRBD1 or TRBD2 (5 bases each). Germline lookup yields CDR1 DFQATT and CDR2 SNEGSKA (reference sequence). Trimming took 3 bases from V and 6 from J, leaving 20 bases between them. The CDR3 length is 15 residues. CDR3 residues: CSASVASRGQQTQYF. DNA for the CDR3: TGCAGTGCTAGCGTTGCTAGCCGGGGCCAGCAGACCCAGTACTTC.

This clonotype was seen ten or more times. This chain uses TRBV12-3 or TRBV12-4 with TRBJ1-2; D gene uncertain. Trimming cost V 1 base and J 4 bases, with 7 bases left between them. The CDR3 spans 13 residues. The CDR3, as DNA: TGTGCCAGCAGTTTAGAGCCAGGCTATGGCTACACCTTC. Protein sequence: CASSLEPGYGYTF.

This clonotype was seen repeatedly, ten times or more. This sequence joins TRBV5-5 and TRBJ2-1, with D tentatively TRBD2 (6 bases). V was trimmed by 4 bases and J by 1 base, leaving 12 bases between them. The germline V gene has CDR1 SGHKS and CDR2 YYEKEE (reference sequence). The CDR3 extends over 15 amino acids. The CDR3 bases are TGTGCCAGCAGCCATATGGCGGGATCCTACAATGAGCAGTTCTTC. It yields the protein CASSHMAGSYNEQFF.

This clonotype was picked up many times. The chain combines TRBV4-3 with TRBJ2-1; 10 nucleotides match TRBD2. Looked up from germline, CDR1 is LGHNA and CDR2 is YSLEER. Trimming cost V 0 bases and J 5 bases; bases outside gene matches: 7. The CDR3 length is 17 residues. CDR3 residues: CASSQDPSGGVNNEQFF. CDR3 coding DNA: TGCGCCAGCAGCCAAGATCCTAGCGGGGGCGTTAACAATGAGCAGTTCTTC.

To note about this clonotype: This clone may be a read error of a much larger clone one base away. Likely a read error: the CDR3 ends without its conserved phenylalanine or tryptophan. The V call is TRBV24-1, the J call TRBJ2-3; 9 nucleotides match TRBD1. This CDR3 has 15 amino acids. With 5 bases clipped from V and 1 base from J, the junction kept 3 bases outside the gene matches. The germline gives CDR1 KGHDR, CDR2 SFDVKD. The CDR3 DNA follows: TGTGCCACCAGTGCGTGGACAGGGGGCACAGATACGCAGTATTTA. Its translation is CATSAWTGGTDTQYL.

This clonotype turned up a few times. The chain links TRBV7-6 to TRBJ2-3; D might be TRBD2 (5 bases). The CDR3 spans 15 residues. Per germline, CDR1 SGHVS and CDR2 FNYEAQ. Trimming shortened V by 0 bases and J by 6 bases, and 13 bases separated the two germline ends. The CDR3 DNA reads as TGTGCCAGCAGCTTAGCGGATGGGAGTGGGGATACGCAGTATTTT. Translating gives CASSLADGSGDTQYF.

This clonotype was found many times. The chain combines TRBV12-3 or TRBV12-4 with TRBJ1-3; D remains unclear. CDR3 length: 14 amino acids. V was shortened by 9 bases and J by 0 bases, with 12 bases between the two germline ends. In DNA, the CDR3 is TGTGCCAGTCGCCGACACAGCTCTGGAAACACCATATATTTT. It codes for CASRRHSSGNTIYF.

In this sample, this clonotype turned up many times. The V gene is TRBV3-1, the J gene TRBJ2-5, with D possibly being TRBD2 (5 bases). CDR1 LGHDT and CDR2 YNNKEL come from the germline V gene (reference sequence). This CDR3 is built from 14 residues. V shed 2 bases and J shed 5 bases, with 12 bases lying between them. Written as DNA, the CDR3 is TGTGCCAGCAGCCAACCTTCGAGAGGGGAGACCCAGTACTTC. This encodes CASSQPSRGETQYF.

The chain recombines TRBV6-2 or TRBV6-3 with TRBJ1-5; TRBD1 is a possible D gene (6 bases). This CDR3 comprises 18 residues. The V end was cut by 2 bases, the J end by 0 bases, with 17 bases between. Germline lookup yields CDR1 MNHEY and CDR2 SVGEGT. The CDR3 DNA reads TGTGCCAGCAGTTACGTACCCCAGGGGCGATATAGCAATCAGCCCCAGCATTTT. Translation: CASSYVPQGRYSNQPQHF.

Of note for this clonotype: This may be a read error: a much more frequent sequence differs by one nucleotide. The gene calls are TRBV11-2 and TRBJ2-2; D might be TRBD1 (5 bases). This CDR3 has 12 residues. Germline CDR1 and CDR2: SGHAT and FQNNGV. The CDR3 region is CVSSLAGRELFF. The DNA for the CDR3 is TGTGTCAGCAGCTTAGCAGGGAGGGAGCTGTTTTTT.

This chain links TRBV29-1 with TRBJ2-7; either TRBD1 or TRBD2 may fit D (5 bases each). V dropped 6 bases and J dropped 1 base, with 10 bases sitting between them. This CDR3 is built from 12 residues. Germline V gives CDR1 SQVTM, CDR2 ANQGSEA. The CDR3 DNA is TGCAGCGTCGGGACGGTTTCCTACGAGCAGTACTTC. This gives the protein CSVGTVSYEQYF.

In its sample, this clonotype was seen a few times. V is TRBV12-3 or TRBV12-4 and J is TRBJ1-1; tentatively, D is TRBD1 (5 bases). The CDR3 spans 14 residues. The ends were cut back, 5 bases at V and 3 bases at J, with 13 bases in the middle. CDR3 residues: CASSLGQGDTEAFF. As DNA, the CDR3 is TGTGCCAGCAGTCTAGGGCAGGGAGACACTGAAGCTTTCTTT.